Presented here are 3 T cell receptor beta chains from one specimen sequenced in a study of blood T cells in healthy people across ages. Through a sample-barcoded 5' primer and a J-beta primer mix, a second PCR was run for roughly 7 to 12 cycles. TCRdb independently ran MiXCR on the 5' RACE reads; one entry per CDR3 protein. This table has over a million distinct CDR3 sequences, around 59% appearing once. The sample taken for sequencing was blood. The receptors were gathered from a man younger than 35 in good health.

The CDR3 bases are TGTGCCAGCAGCCAACCCCGACTCCCGCCAGATACGCAGTATTTT. Amino acid sequence: CASSQPRLPPDTQYF. The V gene is TRBV14, the J gene TRBJ2-3; no clear D. The CDR3 consists of 15 residues. CDR1 is SGHDN and CDR2 is FVKESK in the germline V gene. Trimming pared 2 bases from V and 4 bases from J, leaving 13 bases between.

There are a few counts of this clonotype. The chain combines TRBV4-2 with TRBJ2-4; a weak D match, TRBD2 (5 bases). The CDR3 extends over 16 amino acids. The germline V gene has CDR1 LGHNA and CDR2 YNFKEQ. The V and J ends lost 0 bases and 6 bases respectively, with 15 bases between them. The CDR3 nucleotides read TGTGCCAGCAGCCAAGATCCGACTGCGGGCGGAAACATTCAGTACTTC. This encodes CASSQDPTAGGNIQYF.

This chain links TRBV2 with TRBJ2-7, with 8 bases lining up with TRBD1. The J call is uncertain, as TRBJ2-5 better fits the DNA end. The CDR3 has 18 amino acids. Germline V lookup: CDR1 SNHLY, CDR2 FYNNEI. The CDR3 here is CASIYPNPGTGPGETQYF. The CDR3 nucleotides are TGTGCCAGCATTTACCCTAATCCCGGGACAGGCCCCGGTGAGACCCAGTACTTC.